This T cell receptor (beta chain) was identified during a study of CD8+CD57+ T cells in acquired aplastic anemia. Study-level information: An average of approximately 3.4 ug of DNA was obtained from sorted CD4+ and CD8+ cells.

According to the study, genomic DNA was the template for TCR beta VDJ and CDR3 profiling. TCRdb processed the reads anew with MiXCR; each CDR3 protein has one entry. The table records a few hundred thousand distinct CDR3 sequences, roughly 57% of them present only once. The CDR3 is made up of 15 amino acids. Trimming pared 0 bases from V and 4 bases from J, leaving 10 bases between. Germline-derived CDR1 and CDR2 are WSHSY and SAAADI. The chain combines TRBV10-2 with TRBJ1-5; tentatively, D is TRBD1 (6 bases). The origin of this receptor is a human donor in good health. Sequencing used sorted CD4+, CD8+, or CD8+CD57+ T cells (not recorded which) from PBMCs. This CDR3 reads CASSESGGRNQPQHF. CDR3 in DNA: TGCGCCAGCAGTGAGTCGGGGGGGCGTAATCAGCCCCAGCATTTT.